The rows below give T cell receptor beta chains drawn from one sample of a study of blood T cells in healthy people across ages. TCRdb redid the calling of the 5' RACE reads with MiXCR, one entry per CDR3 protein. The sample carries 650,000 to 900,000 distinct CDR3 sequences, approximately 59% recorded once. Input material: blood. These receptors were obtained from a man between 25 and 39 years old in good health. Each CDR3 is given with its conserved first and last residue. A D gene is named only where the DNA matches it firmly. Clone size is stated in some rows and not others, as once, few, many or a class when expanded.

>TRBV25-1|NA|TRBJ1-5|once
CASSPAPGDQPQHF
TGTGCCAGCAGCCCGGCGCCGGGAGATCAGCCCCAGCATTTT
>TRBV25-1|TRBD1|TRBJ1-1|NA
CASSEGTGWFTEAFF
TGTGCCAGCAGTGAGGGGACAGGGTGGTTCACTGAAGCTTTCTTT
>TRBV5-1|NA|TRBJ2-7|few
CASSPRDTLYEQYF
TGCGCCAGCAGCCCCCGGGACACTCTCTACGAGCAGTACTTC
>TRBV20-1|NA|TRBJ2-1|NA
CSAGVPSPVNEQFF
TGCAGTGCTGGAGTGCCATCCCCCGTTAATGAGCAGTTCTTC
>TRBV27|NA|TRBJ2-1|NA
CASSLGGTDLFYNEQFF
TGTGCCAGCAGTTTGGGGGGGACAGATCTTTTCTACAATGAGCAGTTCTTC
>TRBV20-1|NA|TRBJ1-4|NA
CSADDRDYNEKLFF
TGCAGTGCCGACGACCGGGACTATAATGAAAAACTGTTTTTT
>TRBV14|TRBD2|TRBJ2-1|NA
CASSPPGLALNEQFF
TGTGCCAGCAGTCCTCCGGGACTAGCGCTCAATGAGCAGTTCTTC
>TRBV15|NA|TRBJ2-6|few
CATSTGGSGANVLTF
TGTGCCACCAGCACAGGAGGATCTGGGGCCAACGTCCTGACTTTC
>TRBV7-2|NA|TRBJ2-7|NA
CASSPVAPSYEQYF
TGTGCCAGCAGCCCGGTGGCTCCCTCCTACGAGCAGTACTTC
>TRBV7-9|TRBD1|TRBJ1-2|NA
CASSFTLTGDGYTF
TGTGCCAGCAGCTTTACCCTGACAGGGGATGGCTACACCTTC
>TRBV14|NA|TRBJ2-4|NA
CASSLSGAKNIQYF
TGTGCCAGCAGCCTCAGCGGGGCCAAAAACATTCAGTACTTC
>TRBV20-1|NA|TRBJ2-2|NA
CSAEAFTGNTGELFF
TGCAGTGCCGAAGCCTTTACAGGAAACACCGGGGAGCTGTTTTTT
>TRBV6-1|NA|TRBJ2-3|NA
CASRPQKATDTQYF
TGTGCCAGCAGACCCCAGAAAGCCACGGATACGCAGTATTTT
>TRBV21-1|NA|TRBJ1-6|NA
CASSLRTGPILDSPLHF
TGTGCCAGCAGCCTCCGAACAGGGCCTATCCTCGATTCACCCCTCCACTTT
>TRBV14|NA|TRBJ2-5|NA
CASSPNFQETQYF
TGTGCCAGCAGCCCCAACTTTCAAGAGACCCAGTACTTC
>TRBV20-1|NA|TRBJ1-1|NA
CSARKGIVEAFF
TGCAGTGCTAGAAAAGGAATTGTTGAAGCTTTCTTT
>TRBV4-3|NA|TRBJ2-5|NA
CASSQDPGFETQYF
TGCGCCAGCAGCCAAGATCCAGGATTCGAGACCCAGTACTTC
>TRBV7-9|NA|TRBJ2-2|once
CASSAGGTGELFF
TGTGCCAGCAGCGCAGGGGGGACCGGGGAGCTGTTTTTT
>TRBV5-1|NA|TRBJ2-1|NA
CASSLTGIEYNEQFF
TGCGCCAGCAGCTTGACAGGGATCGAATACAATGAGCAGTTCTTC
>TRBV5-1|TRBD2|TRBJ2-7|few
CASSLREDSYEQYF
TGCGCCAGCAGCTTGCGGGAGGATTCCTACGAGCAGTACTTC
>TRBV13|NA|TRBJ2-1|NA
CASSRNRGGNEQFF
TGTGCCAGCAGCAGAAACAGGGGGGGCAATGAGCAGTTCTTC
>TRBV2|TRBD1|TRBJ2-7|NA
CASSAQGVIYEQYF
TGTGCCAGCAGTGCCCAGGGGGTGATCTACGAGCAGTACTTC
>TRBV5-1|NA|TRBJ1-2|NA
CASSLLAYPTDGYTF
TGCGCCAGCAGCTTGTTGGCCTACCCGACGGATGGCTACACCTTC
>TRBV6-6|NA|TRBJ1-6|NA
CASTLGRRAQTTSPLHF
TGTGCCAGCACGCTAGGTCGTAGGGCCCAAACCACTTCACCCCTCCACTTT
>TRBV13|TRBD1|TRBJ1-6|NA
CASSHRQGHSPLHF
TGTGCCAGCAGCCACCGACAGGGTCATTCACCCCTCCACTTT
>TRBV11-2|TRBD1|TRBJ2-7|NA
CASSLEGTGVYEQYF
TGTGCCAGCAGCTTAGAGGGGACAGGGGTCTACGAGCAGTACTTC
>TRBV15|TRBD1|TRBJ1-6|NA
CATSPRTGESSPLHF
TGTGCCACCAGCCCGCGGACAGGGGAGAGTTCACCCCTCCACTTT
>TRBV6-6|TRBD1|TRBJ1-6|NA
CASSTVPGQGSPLHF
TGTGCCAGCAGTACCGTCCCGGGACAGGGTTCACCCCTCCACTTT
>TRBV11-3|NA|TRBJ2-1|once
CASSVTRYNEQFF
TGTGCCAGCAGCGTCACCAGGTACAATGAGCAGTTCTTC
>TRBV20-1|NA|TRBJ2-5|NA
CSARVWGQETQYF
TGCAGTGCTAGGGTTTGGGGACAAGAGACCCAGTACTTC
>TRBV4-2|NA|TRBJ2-5|few
CASSQDVRDTETQYF
TGTGCCAGCAGCCAAGATGTGAGGGACACCGAGACCCAGTACTTC
>TRBV20-1|TRBD1|TRBJ1-2|NA
CGARPDRVSYGYTF
TGCGGTGCTAGACCCGACAGGGTGAGCTATGGCTACACCTTC
>TRBV10-3|TRBD2|TRBJ2-1|few
CAISDRVWGGAYNEQFF
TGTGCCATCAGTGATAGGGTGTGGGGGGGAGCCTACAATGAGCAGTTCTTC
>TRBV27|NA|TRBJ2-5|few
CASSLGPATGTQYF
TGTGCCAGCAGTTTAGGGCCAGCGACGGGGACCCAGTACTTC
>TRBV7-6|TRBD2|TRBJ2-1|few
CASSLNLAGVYNEQFF
TGTGCCAGCAGCTTGAACCTAGCGGGGGTCTACAATGAGCAGTTCTTC
>TRBV20-1|NA|TRBJ1-2|NA
CSARESGAPNNYGYTF
TGCAGTGCTAGAGAATCAGGGGCGCCGAATAACTATGGCTACACCTTC
>TRBV7-9|NA|TRBJ2-7|NA
CASSPDNYEQYF
TGTGCCAGCAGCCCGGACAACTACGAGCAGTACTTC
>TRBV25-1|NA|TRBJ2-5|once
CASSEGYRRGLGETQYF
TGTGCCAGCAGTGAAGGATATCGTCGGGGGCTGGGGGAGACCCAGTACTTC
>TRBV20-1|NA|TRBJ2-7|NA
CSARDIGSRSRHEQYF
TGCAGTGCTAGAGATATTGGATCTCGCTCTCGCCACGAGCAGTACTTC
>TRBV5-1|NA|TRBJ1-1|NA
CASSPRSGRQNTEAFF
TGCGCCAGCAGCCCTAGGTCGGGACGGCAGAACACTGAAGCTTTCTTT
>TRBV29-1|NA|TRBJ2-7|NA
CSVEGGASSYEQYF
TGCAGCGTCGAAGGGGGGGCGAGCTCCTACGAGCAGTACTTC
>TRBV7-2|TRBD2|TRBJ2-3|NA
CASSLRAGETKYTQYF
TGTGCCAGCAGCCTCAGAGCGGGGGAGACCAAGTATACGCAGTATTTT
>TRBV12-3/TRBV12-4|NA|TRBJ1-2|many
CASSLGQNYGYTF
TGTGCCAGCAGTTTAGGGCAGAACTATGGCTACACCTTC
>TRBV12-3/TRBV12-4|TRBD1|TRBJ2-7|NA
CASSYRTGSDEQYF
TGTGCCAGCAGTTATAGGACAGGGTCGGACGAGCAGTACTTC
>TRBV4-1|TRBD1|TRBJ2-1|NA
CASSQEDRTGDEQFF
TGCGCCAGCAGCCAAGAGGACAGGACAGGGGATGAGCAGTTCTTC
>TRBV24-1|TRBD2|TRBJ2-2|NA
CATSDLAGGPDTGELFF
TGTGCCACCAGTGATTTAGCGGGGGGGCCGGACACCGGGGAGCTGTTTTTT
>TRBV5-1|NA|TRBJ2-7|few
CASSGSRGNDEQYF
TGCGCCAGCAGCGGAAGCAGGGGTAACGACGAGCAGTACTTC
>TRBV28|NA|TRBJ1-4|NA
CASRTVRTNEKLFF
TGTGCCAGCCGGACAGTTCGGACTAATGAAAAACTGTTTTTT
>TRBV5-1|NA|TRBJ2-6|NA
CASSSGGVNVLTF
TGCGCCAGCAGCTCAGGGGGGGTCAACGTCCTGACTTTC
>TRBV20-1|TRBD1|TRBJ2-1|few
CSASYRGRTYNEQFF
TGCAGTGCTAGTTACAGGGGGCGAACCTACAATGAGCAGTTCTTC
>TRBV2|NA|TRBJ2-7|once
CASSRWVDEQYF
TGTGCCAGCAGTCGTTGGGTCGACGAGCAGTACTTC
>TRBV6-2/TRBV6-3|NA|TRBJ2-5|NA
CASKSGHRWETQYF
TGTGCCAGCAAATCGGGACATCGGTGGGAGACCCAGTACTTC
>TRBV4-3|TRBD2|TRBJ2-1|few
CASSQDQLARSEQFF
TGCGCCAGCAGCCAAGATCAACTAGCGAGGTCTGAGCAGTTCTTC
>TRBV6-1|TRBD1|TRBJ2-5|NA
CASSGGQGAQGETQYF
TGTGCCAGCAGTGGGGGACAGGGGGCGCAAGGAGAGACCCAGTACTTC